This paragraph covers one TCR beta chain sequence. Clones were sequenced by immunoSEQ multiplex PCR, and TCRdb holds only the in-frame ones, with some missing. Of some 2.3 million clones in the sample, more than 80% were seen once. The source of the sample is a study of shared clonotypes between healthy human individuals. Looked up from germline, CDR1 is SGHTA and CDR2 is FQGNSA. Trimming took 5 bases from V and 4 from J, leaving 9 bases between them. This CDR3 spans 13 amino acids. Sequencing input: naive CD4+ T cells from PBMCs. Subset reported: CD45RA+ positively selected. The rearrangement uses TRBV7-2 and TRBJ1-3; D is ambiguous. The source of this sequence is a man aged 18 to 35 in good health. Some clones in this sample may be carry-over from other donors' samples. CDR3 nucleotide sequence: TGTGCCAGCAGCCCCCAAACCGGAAACACCATATATTTT. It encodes CASSPQTGNTIYF.